A selection of T cell receptor beta chains follows, all from one sample in a study of blood T cells in healthy people across ages. TCRdb re-called the 5' RACE reads through MiXCR, storing one row per CDR3 protein. The data show roughly 1,300,000 distinct CDR3 sequences, with approximately 63% seen just once and over 5% held by the top ten. The specimen was blood. The origin of the receptors is a man aged 18 to 35 in good health. Each CDR3 is given without its conserved first and last residue. The order of the fields is D gene, J gene, V gene, CDR3 protein. A D gene is named only where the DNA matches it firmly.

-	TRBJ1-6	TRBV27	ASSLEGAGRVSPLH
TRBD1	TRBJ2-7	TRBV27	ASGRDRDEQY
-	TRBJ1-1	TRBV5-1	ASSLAGTHLERNTEAF
-	TRBJ2-2	TRBV7-2	ASSYRVYTGELF
-	TRBJ2-7	TRBV20-1	SAHTWGSVSYEQY
TRBD1	TRBJ2-3	TRBV29-1	SAHRGSTDTQY
-	-	TRBV9	ASSALCRGTTLYEQY
-	TRBJ2-1	TRBV3-1	ASGQVGVLGPQF
-	TRBJ2-4	TRBV6-1	ASSADRVGGVWNIQY
TRBD2	TRBJ2-1	TRBV5-1	ASSLALAGFNEQF